The source of this T cell receptor beta chain is a study of T cells in Graves' hyperthyroidism and ophthalmopathy. This clonotype was found many times. Amplified regions were TCR beta CDR3 sequences from RNA transcripts. An initial round of RT-PCR targeting the TCR CDR3 relied on the HTBI primer set. MiXCR was run by TCRdb on the multiplex PCR reads, yielding one entry per CDR3 protein. The table has around 260,000 distinct CDR3 sequences, under 30% seen once; the top ten hold about 30%. Blood was drawn at first hyperthyroidism diagnosis, before any ophthalmopathy symptoms. V gave up 6 bases and J gave up 2 bases; unmatched junction bases: 3. The V gene's germline CDR1 is SQVTM and CDR2 ANQGSEA. The CDR3 has 13 residues.

Sample: blood. The chain couples TRBV29-1 to TRBJ2-5; 10 bases match TRBD2. The receptor comes from a man aged 40-49 years with Graves' hyperthyroidism that later progressed to Graves' ophthalmopathy. CDR3 protein: CSVPLAGQETQYF. CDR3 nucleotides: TGCAGCGTCCCACTAGCGGGACAAGAGACCCAGTACTTC.